This T cell receptor beta chain derives from a study of graft-versus-host responses after intestinal transplantation (dated by TCRdb to the early 2020s). The study in broad terms: The transplants that recipients got were multivisceral, liver-intestinal, or isolated intestinal. Anti-thymocyte globulin induction was given to all recipients, followed by maintenance tacrolimus and steroids for around three years. After intestinal transplantation, graft-versus-host and host-versus-graft alloreactive T cell clones in the graft, circulation and bone marrow were tracked using bulk TCR-beta CDR3 sequencing. Rather than going through the commercial service, samples from a few later patients were sequenced in-house on an Illumina MiSeq and processed with MiXCR. To identify alloreactive clones, pre-transplant mixed lymphocyte reaction products were sequenced and compared with unstimulated pre-transplant donor and recipient T cells. A peak of at least 4% donor T cells among recipient peripheral blood mononuclear cells was the definition used for donor T cell macrochimerism. The cohort enrolled 24 intestinal transplant recipients, one of whom was a retransplant, and a few patients without pretransplant specimens were excluded.

On this clone: What this receptor recognizes is not known. No quality values exist for individual bases; no much larger clone is one base distant.

The time point tag for this specimen amounts to: cells obtained before transplantation from donor or recipient. CD3+CD4+ and CD3+CD8+ populations were FACS-sorted from unstimulated pre-transplant donor and recipient cells taken from spleen or lymph nodes. Broader findings and caveats from the paper: In patients with donor T cell macrochimerism, the allografts had high GvH to HvG T cell clonal ratios. GvH clones were found in recipient bone marrow, and some of the GvH clones appeared earlier in ileal mucosa or blood, which is consistent with an intestinal mucosal origin. Conclusions were limited by the relatively low number and heterogeneity of intestinal transplant patients. Peak levels of circulating GvH clones were associated with declines in HvG clones early after transplant.

The CDR3 runs 13 amino acids, cysteine and phenylalanine included. The only DNA kept is the CDR3, 39 bases in frame from the first base. V trim: 2 bases; J trim: 3 bases; unmatched bases: 1. Sequences MNHEY (CDR1) and SVGAGI (CDR2) are obtained from the germline V gene. Libraries came from the immunoSEQ multiplex PCR assay. For most patients, genomic DNA was isolated with the Qiagen DNeasy Blood and Tissue Kit and shipped frozen to Adaptive Biotechnologies for TCR sequencing. For most patients, genomic DNA was subjected to high-throughput TCR-beta CDR3 sequencing by Adaptive Biotechnologies. The authors' pipeline ran thus. TCR sequencing data were retrieved from Adaptive's ImmunoSEQ software for 15 to 20 patients, whereas a few other patients were processed with MiXCR and VDJtools. To correct CD4 versus CD8 sorting errors, sequences present in both subsets at a frequency ratio below 5:1 were removed. CDR3 nucleotide sequences shared by donor and recipient were removed because the origin of these sequences could not be assigned. To count as alloreactive, a clone needed at least 2-fold expansion over unstimulated cells and a minimum CFSE-low frequency of 0.002% (template counts) or 0.001% (read counts). Mappable clones were those detected in sequenced pre-transplant spleen, lymph node, or MLR CFSE-low populations of the donor or recipient. The cumulative frequency of alloreactive clones was calculated as a percentage of all sequences, weighted by copy number. This immuneACCESS table, as held by TCRdb, lists in-frame sequences with V and J called but not all clones. Of the missing ones, under half trace to an unresolved V gene in checked studies; the others have no known cause. The V and J calls and clone size come from that table; D and trimming were worked out from the DNA. Across this sample there are tens of thousands of clones, with around 90% seen only once. The top ten hold around 0.1% of the sample.

The specimen comprised unstimulated CD4+ T cells sorted from spleen or lymph node cells, sampled before intestinal transplant. Here the chain combines TRBV6-5 and TRBJ2-7; 7 nucleotides in the junction match TRBD1. The origin of this receptor is a human donor who received an intestinal transplant. The nucleotides read TGTGCCAGCAGTTACCCAGGGGGCTACGAGCAGTACTTC. It translates as CASSYPGGYEQYF.